This T cell receptor beta chain was obtained from a study of long-term antiretroviral therapy in people with HIV. General study findings and limits: Clonal populations expanded prior to ART predominated within the repertoire at all time points. Unavailable data included ART adherence, viral resistance and therapy changes (switches in treatment). The study found that diversity rose after ART but stayed below transplant donor controls.

CDR1 and CDR2 from the germline V gene are SGHDT and YYEEEE. This CDR3 is built from 13 residues. Trimming shortened V by 3 bases and J by 4 bases, and 8 bases separated the two germline ends. Running of the v3.0 immunoSEQ assay took place at survey level. Sequencing was performed with immunoSEQ multiplex PCR; in TCRdb, only in-frame clones are kept and a portion is missing. The sample yields over 20,000 clones, just under 85% seen once. As for this clone: The antigen is unknown.

The cryopreserved samples used held roughly 0.85-10 million PBMC prior to extraction of DNA. J is TRBJ1-5 and V is TRBV5-6; no firm D call. The sequence was collected from a middle-aged man with HIV. The sequenced sample was unsorted PBMCs, obtained 1.6 years after starting antiretroviral therapy. CDR3 DNA sequence: TGTGCCAGCAGCTCCGGGCTAAATCAGCCCCAGCATTTT. This sequence encodes CASSSGLNQPQHF.